The 23 T cell receptor beta chains in this list originate from one sample, sequenced in a study of cytomegalovirus exposure and HLA in healthy donors. This PCR relied on a set of 60 Vbeta primers and 13 Jbeta primers. Profiled with immunoSEQ multiplex PCR; TCRdb holds only in-frame clones, not every one. The table lists approximately 140,000 clones, 75% to 80% of them singletons. Material for sequencing was PBMCs. These receptors all stem from a woman aged 40 to 49 in good health and CMV-seropositive.

This chain uses TRBV29-1 with TRBJ2-2, with TRBD2 as a possible D gene (6 bases). The ends were cut back, 2 bases at V and 5 bases at J, with 9 bases in the middle. This CDR3 contains 13 residues. The germline CDR1 and CDR2 sequences are SQVTM and ANQGSEA. The CDR3 bases are TGCAGCGTTGAATCGGCGGGGACCGGGGAGCTGTTTTTT. This translates into CSVESAGTGELFF.

The V and J genes are TRBV29-1 and TRBJ1-2, with 7 bases identical to TRBD1. The germline V gene encodes CDR1 SQVTM and CDR2 ANQGSEA. The CDR3 totals 13 residues. The ends lost 4 bases at V and 8 bases at J; junction bases unmatched: 10. The CDR3 sequence: CSVGDSKRFGYTF. CDR3 bases: TGCAGCGTTGGGGACAGTAAAAGGTTCGGCTACACCTTC.

The gene calls are TRBV7-9 and TRBJ2-3; D gene ambiguous. The germline gives CDR1 SEHNR, CDR2 FQNEAQ (reference sequence). V gave up 2 bases and J gave up 5 bases, with 11 bases separating them. This CDR3 contains 14 residues. The CDR3 is CASSLQAVGDTQYF. In nucleotides, the CDR3 is TGTGCCAGCAGCTTACAGGCAGTAGGAGATACGCAGTATTTT. Drawing the rest from reference TRBV7-9 and TRBJ2-3, the complete variable domain is DTGVSQNPRHKITKRGQNVTFRCDPISEHNRLYWYRQTLGQGPEFLTYFQNEAQLEKSRLLSDRFSAERPKGSFSTLEIQRTEQGDSAMYLCASSLQAVGDTQYFGPGTRLTVL.

This sequence joins TRBV6-6 and TRBJ1-2; TRBD1 aligns across 7 bases. This CDR3 spans 15 amino acids. V shed 6 bases, J shed 0 bases, and the junction held 7 bases outside the gene matches. Germline V gene lookup returns CDR1 MNHNY and CDR2 SVGAGI (reference sequence). The CDR3 spells CASRQTGNTNYGYTF. The DNA for the CDR3 is TGTGCCAGCAGACAGACAGGGAATACTAACTATGGCTACACCTTC.

The V gene is TRBV27, the J gene TRBJ2-1, with 7 bases lining up with TRBD1. Germline lookup yields CDR1 MNHEY and CDR2 SMNVEV (reference sequence). This CDR3 is 16 amino acids long. Trimming at V came to 7 bases and at J to 4 bases, leaving 13 bases not matched to a gene. DNA for the CDR3: TGTGCCAGCAAATACAGTCCGGGACAGTTATACAATGAGCAGTTCTTC. Its translation is CASKYSPGQLYNEQFF.

The V gene is TRBV10-1, the J gene TRBJ2-1; 10 nucleotides agree with TRBD2. The CDR3 has 16 residues. The V segment lost 6 bases and the J segment 0 bases; nucleotides outside the gene matches: 5. Germline CDR1 WNHNN, CDR2 SYGVQD (reference sequence). The CDR3 DNA is TGCGCCAGCAGCGAACTAGCGGGGAGCTCCTACAATGAGCAGTTCTTC. Residues: CASSELAGSSYNEQFF.

The chain links TRBV7-9 to TRBJ2-1, with TRBD2 identical over 10 bases. V dropped 6 bases and J dropped 3; count of bases not matched to a gene: 5. Germline lookup yields CDR1 SEHNR and CDR2 FQNEAQ (reference sequence). CDR3 length: 15 amino acids. The CDR3 loop is CASRASGSHYNEQFF. The CDR3 nucleotides read TGTGCCAGCAGGGCTAGCGGGAGTCACTACAATGAGCAGTTCTTC.

About this clone: Germline and junction disagree at one end, which may indicate a read error. This rearrangement joins TRBV7-9 to TRBJ2-5, with 8 bases that match TRBD2. Germline V lookup: CDR1 SEHNR, CDR2 FQNEAQ (reference sequence). The CDR3 has 17 residues. This CDR3 is CSSSSFRGGKIQETQYF. For the CDR3, the DNA is TGTTCCAGCAGCTCCTTTCGGGGGGGCAAAATCCAAGAGACCCAGTACTTC.

The table lists this clone with a count of one. CDR3 DNA: TGCGCCAGCAGCTTGGATTGGACAAGTACCTACGAGCAGTACTTC. Its protein product is CASSLDWTSTYEQYF. The chain couples TRBV5-1 to TRBJ2-7; D might be TRBD1 (5 bases). Germline V gene sequence: CDR1 SGHRS, CDR2 YFSETQ. The CDR3 totals 15 residues. V was shortened by 0 bases and J by 2 bases, with 12 bases between the two germline ends. Drawing the rest from reference TRBV5-1 and TRBJ2-7, the complete variable domain is KAGVTQTPRYLIKTRGQQVTLSCSPISGHRSVSWYQQTPGQGLQFLFEYFSETQRNKGNFPGRFSGRQFSNSRSEMNVSTLELGDSALYLCASSLDWTSTYEQYFGPGTRLTVT.

This chain connects TRBV27 to TRBJ2-1; D perhaps matches TRBD2 (5 bases). The germline gives CDR1 MNHEY, CDR2 SMNVEV (reference sequence). V lost 6 bases to trimming and J lost 13 bases, with 28 bases between them. This CDR3 is 16 amino acids long. The CDR3 sequence is CASSLERERPGNHQFF. The CDR3 coding sequence is TGTGCCAGCAGCTTAGAAAGAGAAAGACCCGGGAATCACCAGTTCTTC.

There are a few counts of this clone. The chain employs TRBV19 and TRBJ1-2; the match to TRBD1 covers 9 bases. V lost 5 bases to trimming and J lost 8 bases; unmatched junction nucleotides: 15. This CDR3 comprises 16 residues. The germline CDR1 and CDR2 sequences are LNHDA and SQIVND (reference sequence). The CDR3 loop reads CASSLRDREPVVGYTF. In DNA, the CDR3 is TGTGCCAGTAGTCTCAGGGACAGGGAACCAGTAGTAGGCTACACCTTC.

The chain couples TRBV7-2 to TRBJ2-2, with TRBD2 identical over 7 bases. The CDR3 extends over 15 amino acids. V trimming: 3 bases; J trimming: 6 bases; junction bases outside the gene matches: 7. Germline CDR1 is SGHTA and CDR2 is FQGNSA. The CDR3 is CASSFSGTNPGELFF. CDR3 DNA sequence: TGTGCCAGCAGCTTTTCCGGGACTAACCCCGGGGAGCTGTTTTTT.

The J gene is TRBJ2-3, the V gene TRBV23-1; tentatively, D is TRBD1 (5 bases). TRBV23-1 qualifies as an ORF whose function is uncertain. The V gene lost 1 base and the J gene lost 3 bases, with 11 bases spanning the gap. The CDR3 contains 15 residues. The CDR3 DNA reads TGCGCCAGCAGTCAATGGGGTCGACAGACAGATACGCAGTATTTT. Residues: CASSQWGRQTDTQYF.

This chain connects TRBV19 to TRBJ1-1; D not resolved. CDR3 length: 16 amino acids. CDR1 and CDR2 (germline): LNHDA, SQIVND (reference sequence). V was clipped by 3 bases and J by 1 base, with 15 bases between them. CDR3 amino acids: CASSIGGFGPNTEAFF. The CDR3 DNA is TGTGCCAGTAGTATCGGAGGGTTCGGACCGAACACTGAAGCTTTCTTT.

The chain joins TRBV4-2 to TRBJ1-5; tentatively, D is TRBD1 (6 bases). The germline CDR1 and CDR2 sequences are LGHNA and YNFKEQ. CDR3 length: 15 amino acids. V shed 2 bases and J shed 4 bases, with 12 bases lying between them. CDR3 DNA: TGTGCCAGCAGCCAAACAGGGCAAGGGAATCAGCCCCAGCATTTT. Translated, it gives CASSQTGQGNQPQHF.

This clone was picked up one time. V and J are TRBV5-4 and TRBJ2-1, with D perhaps TRBD2 (6 bases). CDR3 size: 18 residues. Trimming pared 4 bases from V and 0 bases from J, leaving 20 bases between. Per germline, CDR1 SGHNT and CDR2 YYREEE (reference sequence). The CDR3 region is CASSHKLPGLSSYNEQFF. The CDR3 DNA sequence: TGTGCCAGCAGCCATAAACTCCCGGGACTTAGCTCCTACAATGAGCAGTTCTTC. Variable domain in full (rest from reference TRBV5-4 and TRBJ2-1): ETGVTQSPTHLIKTRGQQVTLRCSSQSGHNTVSWYQQALGQGPQFIFQYYREEENGRGNFPPRFSGLQFPNYSSELNVNALELDDSALYLCASSHKLPGLSSYNEQFFGPGTRLTVL.

Here the CDR3 DNA reads TGTGCCAGCAGTTTCCACGGGGAAAAACTGTTTTTT. Protein sequence: CASSFHGEKLFF. The chain is built from TRBV27 and TRBJ1-4, with D unresolved. Germline V lookup: CDR1 MNHEY, CDR2 SMNVEV (reference sequence). The ends were cut back, 3 bases at V and 8 bases at J, with 7 bases in the middle. This CDR3 is built from 12 residues.

The table lists this clone with a count of one. The rearrangement uses TRBV18 and TRBJ2-7; TRBD1 might be the D (5 bases). The length of the CDR3 is 15 residues. Trimming stripped 2 bases from V and 0 bases from J, with 11 bases between. CDR1 KGHSH and CDR2 LQKENI come from the germline V gene. The CDR3 loop is CASSPTGRASYEQYF. CDR3 nucleotides: TGTGCCAGCTCACCAACCGGCAGGGCCTCCTACGAGCAGTACTTC. The whole variable domain, remainder taken from reference TRBV18 and TRBJ2-7, is NAGVMQNPRHLVRRRGQEARLRCSPMKGHSHVYWYRQLPEEGLKFMVYLQKENIIDESGMPKERFSAEFPKEGPSILRIQQVVRGDSAAYFCASSPTGRASYEQYFGPGTRLTVT.

This chain joins TRBV6-1 and TRBJ1-3, with D perhaps matching TRBD1 (5 bases). The V and J ends lost 2 bases and 4 bases respectively, with 12 bases between them. Per germline, CDR1 MNHNS and CDR2 SASEGT. This CDR3 is 15 amino acids long. The CDR3 DNA follows: TGTGCCAGCAGTGAAATGTGGGGCAGCGGAAACACCATATATTTT. Its translation: CASSEMWGSGNTIYF.

This rearrangement joins TRBV5-1 to TRBJ2-2; 7 bases align to TRBD2. Germline CDR1 is SGHRS and CDR2 is YFSETQ. V gave up 7 bases and J gave up 0 bases; unmatched junction bases: 9. CDR3 length: 16 amino acids. CDR3: CASLQGGTTNTGELFF. The CDR3 DNA sequence: TGCGCCAGCCTACAAGGAGGGACTACGAACACCGGGGAGCTGTTTTTT.

This clone was observed a few times. The J gene is TRBJ2-7, the V gene TRBV28; 9 nucleotides match TRBD1. The CDR3 sequence is 16 residues long. Unmatched junction bases numbered 8, after V lost 5 bases and J lost 0 bases. Germline V lookup: CDR1 MDHEN, CDR2 SYDVKM. The DNA for the CDR3 is TGTGCCAGCAGTCCTTATGGACAGGGGAGCTCCTACGAGCAGTACTTC. It translates to CASSPYGQGSSYEQYF.

V and J are TRBV5-8 and TRBJ2-1, with unresolved D. Trimming cost V 0 bases and J 0 bases, with 7 bases left between them. This CDR3 region has 15 residues. Germline-derived CDR1 and CDR2 are SGHTS and YDEGEE. CDR3 DNA sequence: TGTGCCAGCAGCTTGGTGAAGAGCTCCTACAATGAGCAGTTCTTC. It specifies CASSLVKSSYNEQFF.

V and J are TRBV7-6 and TRBJ2-5; D is possibly TRBD1 (5 bases). Matching the DNA end better, TRBJ2-7 makes the J call doubtful. CDR1 and CDR2 (germline): SGHVS, FNYEAQ. The CDR3 contains 15 residues. In nucleotides, the CDR3 is TGTGCCAGCAGCTTAGAGGAAGGACAAGCCTACGAGCAGTACTTC. This sequence encodes CASSLEEGQAYEQYF.